This T cell receptor (beta chain) was documented in a study of T cell changes during pregnancy in multiple sclerosis. Germline V gene data show CDR1 as MDHEN and CDR2 as SYDVKM. The CDR3 has 16 residues. V lost 6 bases to trimming and J lost 3 bases; unmatched junction nucleotides: 7. Some clones are missing from TCRdb's copy, which holds only in-frame ones; the method was immunoSEQ multiplex PCR. The sample comprises roughly 64,000 clones, 96% of which are singletons, and 2% to 2.5% rests with the top ten. This receptor was identified in a female donor with multiple sclerosis, enrolled in a pregnancy study. Here the sequenced sample was CD8+ T cells from peripheral blood mononuclear cells, taken after pregnancy. V and J are TRBV28 and TRBJ2-7; TRBD2 agrees at 14 bases. The CDR3: CASRPTSGRVSYEQYF. CDR3 DNA sequence: TGTGCCAGCAGGCCGACTAGCGGGAGGGTAAGCTACGAGCAGTACTTC. Full variable domain (rest looked up from reference TRBV28 and TRBJ2-7): DVKVTQSSRYLVKRTGEKVFLECVQDMDHENMFWYRQDPGLGLRLIYFSYDVKMKEKGDIPEGYSVSREKKERFSLILESASTNQTSMYLCASRPTSGRVSYEQYFGPGTRLTVT.